Presented here are 8 T cell receptor beta chains from one specimen sequenced in a study of T cells after yellow fever vaccination (dated by TCRdb to between 2017 and 2020). The sample's treatment or condition, from its label and the paper: live attenuated yellow fever vaccine strain. Libraries were built with 5' RACE. Sequenced using an Illumina HiSeq 2500. Starting from the raw public reads, TCRdb applied fastp trimming at Q25, assembled clones with MiXCR and retained in-frame beta chains. Rows are combined by CDR3 protein, so each entry shows the most common genes and DNA. The sample profile shows hundreds of thousands of distinct CDR3 sequences; less than 20% of them were found once. Clones ranked in the top ten supply more than 13% of the sample. This specimen was PBMCs, taken 15 days after the yellow fever booster vaccination. These receptors all stem from a man aged 25-45 years who received the YFV17D yellow fever vaccine.

The table lists this clonotype with many counts. The V call is TRBV11-2, the J call TRBJ2-4, with D maybe TRBD2 (5 bases). The V and J ends lost 5 bases and 7 bases respectively, with 15 bases between them. This CDR3 spans 14 amino acids. Germline CDR1 and CDR2: SGHAT and FQNNGV. The CDR3 bases are TGTGCCAGCAGCCCCGGTGAAGCGGAGAACATTCAGTACTTC. Encoded protein: CASSPGEAENIQYF.

This chain connects TRBV29-1 to TRBJ2-7; D is unresolved. The CDR3 spans 12 residues. Per germline, CDR1 SQVTM and CDR2 ANQGSEA. Trimming took off 5 bases at V and 6 bases at J, with 14 bases between the two ends. The CDR3 spells CSVTDGWGEQYF. CDR3 DNA sequence: TGCAGCGTTACAGACGGTTGGGGCGAGCAGTACTTC.

The chain links TRBV23-1 to TRBJ2-1; D perhaps matches TRBD2 (6 bases). TRBV23-1 is treated as an ORF (open reading frame) with a function not yet certain. Trimming took 2 bases from V and 7 from J, leaving 12 bases between them. The CDR3 is 14 residues long. The CDR3 reads CASSQDGSRNEQFF. As DNA, the CDR3 is TGCGCCAGCAGTCAAGACGGGAGTAGGAATGAGCAGTTCTTC.

This clonotype was counted between two and nine times. The gene calls are TRBV7-3 and TRBJ2-1; 7 nucleotides align to TRBD2. The trim removed 6 bases at V and 3 bases at J, leaving 8 bases unmatched. The CDR3 consists of 15 residues. In germline, CDR1 is SGHTA, CDR2 FQGTGA. The CDR3: CASSFAASGYNEQFF. The CDR3 DNA follows: TGTGCCAGCAGTTTCGCGGCTAGCGGCTACAATGAGCAGTTCTTC.

This clonotype came up a few times. J is TRBJ1-1 and V is TRBV18; D is undetermined. The CDR3 contains 16 residues. Trimming cost V 0 bases and J 1 base, with 12 bases left between them. Per the germline V gene, CDR1 is KGHSH and CDR2 is LQKENI. CDR3 sequence (DNA): TGTGCCAGCTCACCACCGACCGTACGGGCGAACACTGAAGCTTTCTTT. Residues: CASSPPTVRANTEAFF.

This clonotype was found a few times. The chain is built from TRBV15 and TRBJ1-1; a weak D match, TRBD1 (5 bases). Germline V gives CDR1 LNHNV, CDR2 YYDKDF (reference sequence). Trimming stripped 0 bases from V and 0 bases from J, with 14 bases between. This CDR3 is built from 17 residues. The CDR3 DNA reads TGTGCCACCAGCAGAGATCGGGGCTCTAAACTGAACACTGAAGCTTTCTTT. Its translation is CATSRDRGSKLNTEAFF. The full variable domain, with the rest looked up from reference TRBV15 and TRBJ1-1, is DAMVIQNPRYQVTQFGKPVTLSCSQTLNHNVMYWYQQKSSQAPKLLFHYYDKDFNNEADTPDNFQSRRPNTSFCFLDIRSPGLGDTAMYLCATSRDRGSKLNTEAFFGQGTRLTVV.

The V gene is TRBV7-9, the J gene TRBJ2-7, with 8 bases that match TRBD2. With V trimmed by 1 base and J by 5 bases, 7 bases remained unmatched. This CDR3 spans 15 amino acids. Per germline, CDR1 SEHNR and CDR2 FQNEAQ (reference sequence). CDR3 nucleotide sequence: TGTGCCAGCAGCTTAGTGCGAGCGGGAGTGGACGAGCAGTACTTC. Its protein product is CASSLVRAGVDEQYF. The whole variable domain, remainder taken from reference TRBV7-9 and TRBJ2-7, is DTGVSQNPRHKITKRGQNVTFRCDPISEHNRLYWYRQTLGQGPEFLTYFQNEAQLEKSRLLSDRFSAERPKGSFSTLEIQRTEQGDSAMYLCASSLVRAGVDEQYFGPGTRLTVT.

The chain joins TRBV6-5 to TRBJ1-2, with 7 bases aligning to TRBD1. The junction had 11 bases not matched to a gene; V was cut back by 0 bases and J by 4 bases. CDR1 MNHEY and CDR2 SVGAGI come from the germline V gene. This CDR3 contains 17 residues. The CDR3 nucleotides are TGTGCCAGCAGTTACTCCCTCTCACGCGACAGGGCCTATGGCTACACCTTC. Translated, it gives CASSYSLSRDRAYGYTF.